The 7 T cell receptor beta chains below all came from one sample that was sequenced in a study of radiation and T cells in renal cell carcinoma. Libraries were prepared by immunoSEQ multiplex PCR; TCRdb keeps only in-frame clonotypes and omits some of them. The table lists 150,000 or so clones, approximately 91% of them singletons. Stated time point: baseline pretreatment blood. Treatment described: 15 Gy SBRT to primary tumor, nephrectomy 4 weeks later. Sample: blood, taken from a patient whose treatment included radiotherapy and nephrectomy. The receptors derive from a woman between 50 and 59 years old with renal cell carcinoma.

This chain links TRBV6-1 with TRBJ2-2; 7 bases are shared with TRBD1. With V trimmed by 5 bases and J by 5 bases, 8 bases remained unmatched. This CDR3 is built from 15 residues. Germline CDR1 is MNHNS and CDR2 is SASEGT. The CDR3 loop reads CASSIRTGQTGELFF. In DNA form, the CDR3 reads TGTGCCAGCAGTATTCGGACAGGTCAAACCGGGGAGCTGTTTTTT.

CDR3 amino acids: CASSHDLAGDYNEQFF. The CDR3, as DNA: TGTGCCAGCAGCCATGATCTAGCGGGGGATTACAATGAGCAGTTCTTC. The rearrangement joins TRBV4-2 to TRBJ2-1, with 10 bases aligning to TRBD2. CDR1 LGHNA and CDR2 YNFKEQ come from the germline V gene. With V trimmed by 3 bases and J by 4 bases, 6 bases remained unmatched. The CDR3 is 16 residues long.

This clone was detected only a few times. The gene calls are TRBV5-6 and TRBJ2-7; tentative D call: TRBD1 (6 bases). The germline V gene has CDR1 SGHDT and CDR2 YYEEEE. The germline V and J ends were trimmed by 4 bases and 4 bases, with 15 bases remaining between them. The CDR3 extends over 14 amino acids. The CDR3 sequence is CASSIWTVSYEQYF. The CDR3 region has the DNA TGTGCCAGCAGCATCTGGACAGTATCTTACGAGCAGTACTTC.

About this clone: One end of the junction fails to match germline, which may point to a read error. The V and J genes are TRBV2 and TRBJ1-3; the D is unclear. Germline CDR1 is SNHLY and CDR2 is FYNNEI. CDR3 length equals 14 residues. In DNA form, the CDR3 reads TGTGCCAGCAGGCCCTACGATTCTGGAAACACCATATGTTTT. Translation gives CASRPYDSGNTICF.

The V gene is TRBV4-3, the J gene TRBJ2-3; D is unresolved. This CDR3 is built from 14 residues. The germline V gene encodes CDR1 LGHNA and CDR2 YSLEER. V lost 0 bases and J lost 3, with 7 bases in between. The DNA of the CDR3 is TGCGCCAGCAGCCAAGATTCAGTAACAGATACGCAGTATTTT. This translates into CASSQDSVTDTQYF.

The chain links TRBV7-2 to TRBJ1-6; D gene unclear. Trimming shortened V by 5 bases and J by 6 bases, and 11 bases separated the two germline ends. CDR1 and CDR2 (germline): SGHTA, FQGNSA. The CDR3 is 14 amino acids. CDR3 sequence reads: CASSGEGSNSPLHF. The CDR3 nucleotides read TGTGCCAGCAGCGGGGAAGGCTCTAATTCACCCCTCCACTTT.

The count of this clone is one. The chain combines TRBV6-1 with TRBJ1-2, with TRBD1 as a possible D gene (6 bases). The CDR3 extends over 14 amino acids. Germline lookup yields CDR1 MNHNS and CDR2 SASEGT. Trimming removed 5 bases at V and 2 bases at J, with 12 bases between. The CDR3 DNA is TGTGCCAGCAGTACAGGGACGGGCAACTATGGCTACACCTTC. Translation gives CASSTGTGNYGYTF.